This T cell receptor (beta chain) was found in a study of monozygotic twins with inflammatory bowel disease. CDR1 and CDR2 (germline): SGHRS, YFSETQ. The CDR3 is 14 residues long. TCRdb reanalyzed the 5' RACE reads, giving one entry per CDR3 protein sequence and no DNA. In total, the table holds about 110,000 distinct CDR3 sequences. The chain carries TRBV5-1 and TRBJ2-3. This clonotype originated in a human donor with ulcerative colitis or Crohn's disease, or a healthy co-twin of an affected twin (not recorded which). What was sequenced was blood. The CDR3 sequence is CASSFIENTDTQYF.